Here is one T cell receptor beta chain with its context. These data are taken from a study of blood T cell repertoires in COVID-19. Study-wide context: T cells, B-cell-depleted T cells, or PBMCs supplied cDNA or gDNA.

Unmatched junction bases numbered 2, after V lost 0 bases and J lost 4 bases. This CDR3 comprises 14 residues. Germline V gene sequence: CDR1 SGHRS, CDR2 YFSETQ. Assignment of participants to cohorts was predicated upon participant-reported clinical history. Assay used: immunoSEQ multiplex PCR; TCRdb lists only in-frame clones, some missing. The sample records approximately 150,000 clones, roughly 80% being singletons. The J gene is TRBJ2-3, the V gene TRBV5-1; 7 bases are a match to TRBD1. The sequenced sample was PBMCs or T cells enriched from blood (not recorded which). The receptor comes from a woman aged 35 to 49 with acute COVID-19. The CDR3 region has the DNA TGCGCCAGCAGCTTGGGAGGGGGCGCAGATACGCAGTATTTT. The encoded protein is CASSLGGGADTQYF.